A selection of T cell receptor beta chains follows, all from one sample in a study of HIV-infected patients and healthy controls. One entry per CDR3 protein results from TCRdb running MiXCR on the 5' RACE reads. This table has a few thousand distinct CDR3 sequences, around 9% appearing once. Sequencing used blood, obtained during antiretroviral therapy. Receptors were obtained from an adult with HIV infection. Both conserved end residues are part of each CDR3. Fields, in order: CDR3 protein, CDR3 DNA, J gene, D gene, V gene, clone size. A D gene is named only where the DNA matches it firmly. Expanded clones are given a class, and other clones once, few, many or no size at all.

CDR3aa: CASSQGWTGGSDTQYF
CDR3nt: TGCGCCAGCAGCCAGGGATGGACAGGGGGTTCAGATACGCAGTATTTT
j_gene: TRBJ2-3
d_gene: TRBD1
v_gene: TRBV4-3
abundance: medium-sized

CDR3aa: CASSLQGERDTEAFF
CDR3nt: TGTGCCAGCAGCTTACAGGGGGAGAGGGACACTGAAGCTTTCTTT
j_gene: TRBJ1-1
d_gene: TRBD1
v_gene: TRBV5-5
abundance: -

CDR3aa: CASGLYNEQFF
CDR3nt: TGTGCTAGTGGCCTGTACAATGAGCAGTTCTTC
j_gene: TRBJ2-1
d_gene: -
v_gene: TRBV12-5
abundance: many

CDR3aa: CSTRTSGLYNEQFF
CDR3nt: TGCAGCACGCGGACTAGCGGCCTCTACAATGAGCAGTTCTTC
j_gene: TRBJ2-1
d_gene: TRBD2
v_gene: TRBV29-1
abundance: medium-sized

CDR3aa: CASSPGAGETEAFF
CDR3nt: TGTGCCAGCAGCCCCGGCGCGGGGGAGACTGAAGCTTTCTTT
j_gene: TRBJ1-1
d_gene: -
v_gene: TRBV11-3
abundance: few

CDR3aa: CATSLSGANVLTF
CDR3nt: TGTGCCACCTCCCTCTCTGGGGCCAACGTCCTGACTTTC
j_gene: TRBJ2-6
d_gene: -
v_gene: TRBV12-3/TRBV12-4
abundance: medium-sized

CDR3aa: CSARASSLARNEQFF
CDR3nt: TGCAGTGCTAGAGCAAGTTCGCTAGCGAGAAATGAGCAGTTCTTC
j_gene: TRBJ2-1
d_gene: -
v_gene: TRBV20-1
abundance: -

CDR3aa: CASSWTGMEKETQYF
CDR3nt: TGTGCCAGCAGTTGGACAGGGATGGAGAAAGAGACCCAGTACTTC
j_gene: TRBJ2-5
d_gene: TRBD1
v_gene: TRBV28
abundance: medium-sized

CDR3aa: CASSSGQVLLEQYF
CDR3nt: TGTGCCAGCAGCTCGGGACAGGTTCTCCTCGAGCAGTACTTC
j_gene: TRBJ2-7
d_gene: TRBD1
v_gene: TRBV7-8
abundance: many

CDR3aa: CSVDLRTSGEQYF
CDR3nt: TGCAGCGTTGACCTTCGGACTAGTGGGGAGCAGTACTTC
j_gene: TRBJ2-7
d_gene: TRBD2
v_gene: TRBV29-1
abundance: many

CDR3aa: CASSSIEGGPGTYEQYF
CDR3nt: TGTGCCAGCAGCTCCATAGAAGGGGGGCCGGGCACCTACGAGCAGTACTTC
j_gene: TRBJ2-7
d_gene: -
v_gene: TRBV7-9
abundance: many

CDR3aa: CASSLRRDNEKLFF
CDR3nt: TGCGCCAGCAGCCTTCGGAGAGATAATGAAAAACTGTTTTTT
j_gene: TRBJ1-4
d_gene: -
v_gene: TRBV4-1
abundance: medium-sized

CDR3aa: CASSNSRAKNIQYF
CDR3nt: TGTGCCAGCAGCAACAGTCGAGCCAAAAACATTCAGTACTTC
j_gene: TRBJ2-4
d_gene: -
v_gene: TRBV7-9
abundance: -

CDR3aa: CASSLGGIGYGYTF
CDR3nt: TGTGCCAGCAGCCTGGGGGGGATAGGGTATGGCTACACCTTC
j_gene: TRBJ1-2
d_gene: -
v_gene: TRBV28
abundance: few

CDR3aa: CASGDRGNQPQHF
CDR3nt: TGTGCCAGTGGGGACAGGGGCAATCAGCCCCAGCATTTT
j_gene: TRBJ1-5
d_gene: TRBD1
v_gene: TRBV19
abundance: many

CDR3aa: CASSAAGPTTYEQYF
CDR3nt: TGTGCCAGCAGTGCTGCGGGACCTACCACCTACGAGCAGTACTTC
j_gene: TRBJ2-7
d_gene: -
v_gene: TRBV5-5
abundance: -

CDR3aa: CASRGKGTGELFF
CDR3nt: TGTGCCAGCAGGGGAAAGGGCACCGGGGAGCTGTTTTTT
j_gene: TRBJ2-2
d_gene: -
v_gene: TRBV25-1
abundance: medium-sized

CDR3aa: CASITGVWDTEAFF
CDR3nt: TGTGCCAGCATTACAGGGGTGTGGGACACTGAAGCTTTCTTT
j_gene: TRBJ1-1
d_gene: TRBD1
v_gene: TRBV28
abundance: few

CDR3aa: CASSLKQANTGELFF
CDR3nt: TGTGCCAGCAGCTTAAAACAGGCCAACACCGGGGAGCTGTTTTTT
j_gene: TRBJ2-2
d_gene: -
v_gene: TRBV7-3
abundance: many

CDR3aa: CASSPGGQSKLGYTF
CDR3nt: TGTGCCAGCAGCCCGGGGGGTCAGTCCAAGCTCGGCTACACCTTC
j_gene: TRBJ1-2
d_gene: -
v_gene: TRBV7-2
abundance: many

CDR3aa: CASSFLSGPNEQFF
CDR3nt: TGTGCCAGCAGCTTCCTTAGTGGGCCCAATGAGCAGTTCTTC
j_gene: TRBJ2-1
d_gene: -
v_gene: TRBV5-5
abundance: many

CDR3aa: CASSDQSTGANEKLFF
CDR3nt: TGTGCCAGCAGTGATCAATCGACAGGGGCTAATGAAAAACTGTTTTTT
j_gene: TRBJ1-4
d_gene: TRBD1
v_gene: TRBV25-1
abundance: medium-sized

CDR3aa: CASSQPLGQGTNEKLFF
CDR3nt: TGTGCCAGCAGCCAACCTCTCGGACAGGGGACTAATGAAAAACTGTTTTTT
j_gene: TRBJ1-4
d_gene: TRBD1
v_gene: TRBV3-1
abundance: many

CDR3aa: CASRSPGQSYEQYF
CDR3nt: TGTGCCAGCAGATCACCGGGACAGTCCTACGAGCAGTACTTC
j_gene: TRBJ2-7
d_gene: TRBD1
v_gene: TRBV6-2/TRBV6-3
abundance: many

CDR3aa: CASSLGQETYNEQFF
CDR3nt: TGTGCCAGTAGCCTCGGACAGGAAACCTACAATGAGCAGTTCTTC
j_gene: TRBJ2-1
d_gene: TRBD1
v_gene: TRBV19
abundance: many

CDR3aa: CASSQDLEGSYNSPLHF
CDR3nt: TGTGCCAGCAGCCAAGATCTTGAGGGGAGCTATAATTCACCCCTCCACTTT
j_gene: TRBJ1-6
d_gene: -
v_gene: TRBV4-2
abundance: many

CDR3aa: CASSYRALAGVSLQETQYF
CDR3nt: TGTGCCAGCAGTTACAGGGCCCTAGCGGGCGTTTCGTTACAAGAGACCCAGTACTTC
j_gene: TRBJ2-5
d_gene: TRBD2
v_gene: TRBV6-5
abundance: -

CDR3aa: CASSYRQGYQPQHF
CDR3nt: TGTGCCAGCAGTTACCGACAGGGATATCAGCCCCAGCATTTT
j_gene: TRBJ1-5
d_gene: TRBD1
v_gene: TRBV27
abundance: medium-sized

CDR3aa: CASSPTPKEQYF
CDR3nt: TGTGCCAGCAGCCCGACTCCCAAGGAGCAGTACTTC
j_gene: TRBJ2-7
d_gene: -
v_gene: TRBV7-8
abundance: medium-sized

CDR3aa: CASSQGPLTSPLHF
CDR3nt: TGTGCCAGCAGCCAAGGCCCTCTAACTTCACCCCTCCACTTT
j_gene: TRBJ1-6
d_gene: -
v_gene: TRBV13
abundance: many

CDR3aa: CASTRGARTGANVLTF
CDR3nt: TGTGCCAGCACTCGGGGGGCCCGGACTGGGGCCAACGTCCTGACTTTC
j_gene: TRBJ2-6
d_gene: -
v_gene: TRBV7-2
abundance: medium-sized

CDR3aa: CASSQDTLAAWEQYF
CDR3nt: TGTGCCAGCAGCCAAGATACCCTAGCGGCGTGGGAGCAGTACTTC
j_gene: TRBJ2-7
d_gene: TRBD2
v_gene: TRBV4-2
abundance: -

CDR3aa: CASSLTSHEQYF
CDR3nt: TGTGCCAGCAGCTTGACTAGCCACGAGCAGTACTTC
j_gene: TRBJ2-7
d_gene: TRBD2
v_gene: TRBV12-3/TRBV12-4
abundance: many

CDR3aa: CARRPDTGELFF
CDR3nt: TGTGCCAGACGCCCGGACACCGGGGAGCTGTTTTTT
j_gene: TRBJ2-2
d_gene: -
v_gene: TRBV2
abundance: medium-sized

CDR3aa: CASSPGLGTGATNTGELFF
CDR3nt: TGTGCCAGCAGCCCCGGGTTGGGGACAGGGGCCACGAACACCGGGGAGCTGTTTTTT
j_gene: TRBJ2-2
d_gene: TRBD1
v_gene: TRBV7-6
abundance: many

CDR3aa: CASSMGTSNTEAFF
CDR3nt: TGTGCCAGTAGTATGGGGACGTCAAACACTGAAGCTTTCTTT
j_gene: TRBJ1-1
d_gene: -
v_gene: TRBV19
abundance: many

CDR3aa: CASSRDRQTEAFF
CDR3nt: TGTGCCAGCAGCCGGGACCGCCAGACTGAAGCTTTCTTT
j_gene: TRBJ1-1
d_gene: -
v_gene: TRBV5-8
abundance: many

CDR3aa: CASSMGGTTEAFF
CDR3nt: TGTGCCAGTAGTATGGGTGGCACCACTGAAGCTTTCTTT
j_gene: TRBJ1-1
d_gene: -
v_gene: TRBV19
abundance: -

CDR3aa: CASSFGARHAYEQYF
CDR3nt: TGTGCCAGCAGCTTCGGGGCTAGGCACGCCTACGAGCAGTACTTC
j_gene: TRBJ2-7
d_gene: -
v_gene: TRBV5-6
abundance: -

CDR3aa: CASSLDWGTVNTEAFF
CDR3nt: TGCGCCAGCAGCCTGGACTGGGGGACAGTAAACACTGAAGCTTTCTTT
j_gene: TRBJ1-1
d_gene: TRBD1
v_gene: TRBV4-3
abundance: once

CDR3aa: CASSPKRGTETGSPLHF
CDR3nt: TGTGCCAGCTCACCGAAGAGGGGGACGGAGACTGGGTCACCCCTCCACTTT
j_gene: TRBJ1-6
d_gene: -
v_gene: TRBV18
abundance: many

CDR3aa: CASSMGLSTDTQYF
CDR3nt: TGTGCCAGTAGTATGGGACTCTCCACAGATACGCAGTATTTT
j_gene: TRBJ2-3
d_gene: -
v_gene: TRBV19
abundance: many

CDR3aa: CAATQEHNQPQHF
CDR3nt: TGTGCCGCAACACAAGAGCACAATCAGCCCCAGCATTTT
j_gene: TRBJ1-5
d_gene: -
v_gene: TRBV19
abundance: many

CDR3aa: CASSTTGNTEAFF
CDR3nt: TGTGCCAGCAGCACGACAGGTAACACTGAAGCTTTCTTT
j_gene: TRBJ1-1
d_gene: -
v_gene: TRBV7-9
abundance: medium-sized

CDR3aa: CASSQYKGQGDSPLHF
CDR3nt: TGCGCCAGCAGCCAGTACAAGGGACAGGGAGATTCACCCCTCCACTTT
j_gene: TRBJ1-6
d_gene: TRBD1
v_gene: TRBV4-1
abundance: medium-sized

CDR3aa: CASSIGWAEAFF
CDR3nt: TGTGCCAGTAGTATAGGTTGGGCTGAAGCTTTCTTT
j_gene: TRBJ1-1
d_gene: -
v_gene: TRBV19
abundance: many

CDR3aa: CASSRDHTEAFF
CDR3nt: TGTGCCAGCAGCAGGGACCACACTGAAGCTTTCTTT
j_gene: TRBJ1-1
d_gene: -
v_gene: TRBV27
abundance: medium-sized

CDR3aa: CASSGASYEQYF
CDR3nt: TGCGCCAGCAGCGGGGCCTCCTACGAGCAGTACTTC
j_gene: TRBJ2-7
d_gene: -
v_gene: TRBV5-1
abundance: many

CDR3aa: CASSPRTGVQTEAFF
CDR3nt: TGTGCCAGCAGCCCGAGGACAGGGGTACAGACTGAAGCTTTCTTT
j_gene: TRBJ1-1
d_gene: TRBD1
v_gene: TRBV5-4
abundance: many

CDR3aa: CASSQKGAQEKLFF
CDR3nt: TGTGCCAGCAGCCAAAAGGGGGCGCAAGAAAAACTGTTTTTT
j_gene: TRBJ1-4
d_gene: TRBD1
v_gene: TRBV3-1
abundance: many

CDR3aa: CASIPGGASGGRNEQFF
CDR3nt: TGTGCCAGCATCCCCGGGGGGGCTAGCGGGGGGCGCAATGAGCAGTTCTTC
j_gene: TRBJ2-1
d_gene: TRBD2
v_gene: TRBV6-2/TRBV6-3
abundance: once

CDR3aa: CASLANTEAFF
CDR3nt: TGTGCCAGCTTGGCCAACACTGAAGCTTTCTTT
j_gene: TRBJ1-1
d_gene: -
v_gene: TRBV6-6
abundance: medium-sized

CDR3aa: CASSPGQGIYEQYF
CDR3nt: TGTGCCAGCAGCCCCGGACAGGGGATATACGAGCAGTACTTC
j_gene: TRBJ2-7
d_gene: TRBD1
v_gene: TRBV7-9
abundance: many

CDR3aa: CASSQDRNSYTEAFF
CDR3nt: TGTGCCAGCAGCCAAGATCGGAACAGTTACACTGAAGCTTTCTTT
j_gene: TRBJ1-1
d_gene: -
v_gene: TRBV4-2
abundance: medium-sized

CDR3aa: CVSTPGSYGNQPQHF
CDR3nt: TGTGTCAGTACACCAGGGAGTTATGGCAATCAGCCCCAGCATTTT
j_gene: TRBJ1-5
d_gene: -
v_gene: TRBV19
abundance: -

CDR3aa: CASSLALGTGNQPQHF
CDR3nt: TGTGCCAGCAGCTTAGCTCTGGGTACCGGCAATCAGCCCCAGCATTTT
j_gene: TRBJ1-5
d_gene: -
v_gene: TRBV7-2
abundance: few

CDR3aa: CASSAGGYLTDTQYF
CDR3nt: TGTGCCAGCAGTGCCGGCGGCTACCTCACAGATACGCAGTATTTT
j_gene: TRBJ2-3
d_gene: -
v_gene: TRBV19
abundance: many